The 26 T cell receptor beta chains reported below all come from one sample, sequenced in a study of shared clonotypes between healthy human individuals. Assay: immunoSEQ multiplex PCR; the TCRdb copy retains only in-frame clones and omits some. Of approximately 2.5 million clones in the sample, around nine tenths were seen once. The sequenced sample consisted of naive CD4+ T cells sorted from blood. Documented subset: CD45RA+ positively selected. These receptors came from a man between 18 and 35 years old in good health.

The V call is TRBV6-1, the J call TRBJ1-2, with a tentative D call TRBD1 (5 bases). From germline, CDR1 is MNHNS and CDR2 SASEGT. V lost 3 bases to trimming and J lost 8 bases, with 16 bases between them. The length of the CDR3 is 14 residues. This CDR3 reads CASSDGRALSGYTF. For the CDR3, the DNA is TGTGCCAGCAGTGACGGCAGGGCGTTAAGCGGCTACACCTTC.

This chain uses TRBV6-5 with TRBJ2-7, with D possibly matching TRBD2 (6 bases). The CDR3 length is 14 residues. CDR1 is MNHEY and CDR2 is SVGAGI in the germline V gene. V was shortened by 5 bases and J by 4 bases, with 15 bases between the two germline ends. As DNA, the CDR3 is TGTGCCAGCAGTAGACTCGGGGGTCTTTACGAGCAGTACTTC. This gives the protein CASSRLGGLYEQYF.

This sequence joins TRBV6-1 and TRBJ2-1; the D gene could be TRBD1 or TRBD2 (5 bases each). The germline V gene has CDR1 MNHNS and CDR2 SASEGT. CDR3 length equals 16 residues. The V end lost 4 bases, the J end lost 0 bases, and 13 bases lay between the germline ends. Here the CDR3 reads CASSAGTASSYNEQFF. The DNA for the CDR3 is TGTGCCAGCAGTGCAGGGACGGCGAGCTCCTACAATGAGCAGTTCTTC.

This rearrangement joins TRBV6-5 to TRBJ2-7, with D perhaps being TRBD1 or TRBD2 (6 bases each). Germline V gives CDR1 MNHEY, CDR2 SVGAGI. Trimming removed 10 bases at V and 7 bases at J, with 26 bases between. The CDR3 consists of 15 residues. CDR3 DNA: TGTGCCACCAGAAACCAGAGCCCGGGGGCGGGTGAGCAGTACTTC. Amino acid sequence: CATRNQSPGAGEQYF.

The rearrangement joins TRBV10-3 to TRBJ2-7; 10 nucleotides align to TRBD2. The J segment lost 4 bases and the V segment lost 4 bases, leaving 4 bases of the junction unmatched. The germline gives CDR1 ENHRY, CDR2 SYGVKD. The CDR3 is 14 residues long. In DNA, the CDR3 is TGTGCCATCAGTGGGGGACTAGCGCAATACGAGCAGTACTTC. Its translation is CAISGGLAQYEQYF.

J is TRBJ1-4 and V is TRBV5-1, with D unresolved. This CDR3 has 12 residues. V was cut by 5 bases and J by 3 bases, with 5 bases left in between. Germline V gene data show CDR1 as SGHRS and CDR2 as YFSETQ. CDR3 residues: CASRGSNEKLFF. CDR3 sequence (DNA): TGCGCCAGCAGAGGATCTAATGAAAAACTGTTTTTT. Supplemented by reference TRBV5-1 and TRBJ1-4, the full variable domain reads KAGVTQTPRYLIKTRGQQVTLSCSPISGHRSVSWYQQTPGQGLQFLFEYFSETQRNKGNFPGRFSGRQFSNSRSEMNVSTLELGDSALYLCASRGSNEKLFFGSGTQLSVL.

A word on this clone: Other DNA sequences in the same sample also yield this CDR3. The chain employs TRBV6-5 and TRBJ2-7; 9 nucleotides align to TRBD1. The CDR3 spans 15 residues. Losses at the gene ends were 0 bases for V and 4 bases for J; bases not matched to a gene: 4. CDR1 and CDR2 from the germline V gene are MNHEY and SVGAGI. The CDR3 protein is CASSYSRGQGYEQYF. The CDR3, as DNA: TGTGCCAGCAGTTACTCCCGGGGACAGGGTTACGAGCAGTACTTC.

DNA for the CDR3: TGTGCCAGCAGTTTAGGCGGGGGGGCGAATGAGCAGTTCTTC. As protein: CASSLGGGANEQFF. J is TRBJ2-1 and V is TRBV28, with 9 bases matching TRBD2. J was trimmed by 7 bases and V by 2 bases; bases with no gene match: 3. CDR3 length: 14 residues. Germline V gene lookup returns CDR1 MDHEN and CDR2 SYDVKM.

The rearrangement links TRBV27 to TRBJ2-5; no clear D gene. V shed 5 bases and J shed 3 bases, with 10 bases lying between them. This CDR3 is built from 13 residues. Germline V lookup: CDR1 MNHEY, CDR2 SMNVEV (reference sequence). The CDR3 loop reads CASSLGPKETQYF. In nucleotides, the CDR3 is TGTGCCAGCAGTCTAGGGCCCAAAGAGACCCAGTACTTC.

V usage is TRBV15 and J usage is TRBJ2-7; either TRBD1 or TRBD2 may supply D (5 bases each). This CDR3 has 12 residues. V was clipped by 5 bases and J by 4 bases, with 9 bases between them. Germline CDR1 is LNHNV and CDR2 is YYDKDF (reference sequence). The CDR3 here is CATSGREYEQYF. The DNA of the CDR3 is TGTGCCACCAGCGGCAGGGAGTACGAGCAGTACTTC.

CDR3 sequence (DNA): TGCGCCAGCAGTGAGGGGGTGCGCACCGGGGAGCTGTTTTTT. It specifies CASSEGVRTGELFF. V and J are TRBV10-1 and TRBJ2-2; D unclear. Trimming took 2 bases from V and 4 from J, leaving 8 bases between them. The germline CDR1 and CDR2 sequences are WNHNN and SYGVQD (reference sequence). The CDR3 is 14 residues long.

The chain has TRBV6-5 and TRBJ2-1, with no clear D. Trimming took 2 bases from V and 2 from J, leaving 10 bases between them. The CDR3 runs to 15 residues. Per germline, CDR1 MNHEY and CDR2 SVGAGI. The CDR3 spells CASSYVGLAYNEQFF. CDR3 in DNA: TGTGCCAGCAGTTACGTGGGGTTGGCCTACAATGAGCAGTTCTTC.

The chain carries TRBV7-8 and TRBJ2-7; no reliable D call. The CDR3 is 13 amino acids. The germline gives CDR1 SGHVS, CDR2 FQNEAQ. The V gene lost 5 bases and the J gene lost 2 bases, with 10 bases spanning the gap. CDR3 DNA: TGTGCCAGCAGCCCTACAGATACCTACGAGCAGTACTTC. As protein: CASSPTDTYEQYF.

CDR3: CASSSAKQETQYF. The DNA of the CDR3 is TGTGCCAGCAGCTCCGCGAAGCAAGAGACCCAGTACTTC. The chain employs TRBV7-8 and TRBJ2-5, with no clear D. The CDR3 covers 13 residues. Germline V CDR1 and CDR2: SGHVS, FQNEAQ. The germline V and J ends were trimmed by 4 bases and 2 bases, with 8 bases remaining between them.

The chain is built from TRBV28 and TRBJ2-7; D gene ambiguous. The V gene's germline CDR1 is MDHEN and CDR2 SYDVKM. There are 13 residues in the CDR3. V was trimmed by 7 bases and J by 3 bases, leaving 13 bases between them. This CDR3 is CASTSVRIYEQYF. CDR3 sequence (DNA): TGTGCCAGCACCTCCGTGAGAATCTACGAGCAGTACTTC.

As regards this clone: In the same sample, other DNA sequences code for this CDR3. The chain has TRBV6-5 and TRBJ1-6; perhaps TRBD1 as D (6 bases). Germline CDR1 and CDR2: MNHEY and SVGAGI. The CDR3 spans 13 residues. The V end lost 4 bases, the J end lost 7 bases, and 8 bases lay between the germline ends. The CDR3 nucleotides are TGTGCCAGCAGTTCCAGGGGAAATTCACCCCTCCACTTT. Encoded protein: CASSSRGNSPLHF.

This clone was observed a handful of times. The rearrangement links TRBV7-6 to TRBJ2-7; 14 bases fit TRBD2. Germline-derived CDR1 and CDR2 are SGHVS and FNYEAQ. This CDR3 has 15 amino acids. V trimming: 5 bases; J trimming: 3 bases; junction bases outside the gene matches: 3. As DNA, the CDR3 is TGTGCCAGCAGCCCCGGACTAGCGGGAGGCTACGAGCAGTACTTC. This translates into CASSPGLAGGYEQYF.

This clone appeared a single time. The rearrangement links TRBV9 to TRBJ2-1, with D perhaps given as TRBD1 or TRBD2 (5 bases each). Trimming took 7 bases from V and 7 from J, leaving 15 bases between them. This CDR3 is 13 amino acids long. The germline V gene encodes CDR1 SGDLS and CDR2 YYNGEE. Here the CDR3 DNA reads TGTGCCAGCTCTTCCCGAGGGGAAAATGAGCAGTTCTTC. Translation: CASSSRGENEQFF.

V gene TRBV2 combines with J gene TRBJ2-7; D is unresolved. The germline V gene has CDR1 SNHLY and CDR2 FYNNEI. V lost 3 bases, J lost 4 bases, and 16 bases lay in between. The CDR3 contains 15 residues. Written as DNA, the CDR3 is TGTGCCAGCAGTGACATAACGGCTGGCCGTTACGAGCAGTACTTC. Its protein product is CASSDITAGRYEQYF.

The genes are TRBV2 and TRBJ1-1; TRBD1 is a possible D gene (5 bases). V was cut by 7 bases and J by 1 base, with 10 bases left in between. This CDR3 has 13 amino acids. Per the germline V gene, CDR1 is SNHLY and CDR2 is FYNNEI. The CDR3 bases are TGTGCCAGCAATTGGGGGAGGAACACTGAAGCTTTCTTT. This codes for CASNWGRNTEAFF.

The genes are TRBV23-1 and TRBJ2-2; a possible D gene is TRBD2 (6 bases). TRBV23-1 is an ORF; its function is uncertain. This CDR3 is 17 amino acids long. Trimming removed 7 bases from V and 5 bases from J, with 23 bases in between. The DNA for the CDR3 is TGCGCCAGCACTTCCAATACCGGGACTTCACGGACCGGGGAGCTGTTTTTT. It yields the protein CASTSNTGTSRTGELFF.

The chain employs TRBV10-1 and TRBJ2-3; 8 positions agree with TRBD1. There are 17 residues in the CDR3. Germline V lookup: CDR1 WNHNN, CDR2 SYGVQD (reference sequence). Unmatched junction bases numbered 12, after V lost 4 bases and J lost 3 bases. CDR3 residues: CASSGMSGTGGTDTQYF. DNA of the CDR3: TGCGCCAGCAGTGGTATGTCCGGGACAGGTGGGACAGATACGCAGTATTTT.

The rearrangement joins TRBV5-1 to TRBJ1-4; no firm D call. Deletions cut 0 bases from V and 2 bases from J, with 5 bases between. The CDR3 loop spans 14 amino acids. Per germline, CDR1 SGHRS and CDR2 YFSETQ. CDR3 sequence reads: CASSLAHTNEKLFF. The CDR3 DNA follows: TGCGCCAGCAGCTTGGCTCATACTAATGAAAAACTGTTTTTT.

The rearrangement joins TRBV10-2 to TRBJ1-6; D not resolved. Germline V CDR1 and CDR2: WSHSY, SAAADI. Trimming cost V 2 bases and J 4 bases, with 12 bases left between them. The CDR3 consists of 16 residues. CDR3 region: CASSEPGRVYNSPLHF. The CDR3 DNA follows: TGCGCCAGCAGTGAGCCGGGAAGGGTATATAATTCACCCCTCCACTTT.

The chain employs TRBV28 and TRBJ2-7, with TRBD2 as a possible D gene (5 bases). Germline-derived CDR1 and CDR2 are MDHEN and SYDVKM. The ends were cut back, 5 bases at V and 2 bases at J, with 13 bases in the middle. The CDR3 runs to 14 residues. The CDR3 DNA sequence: TGTGCCAGCAGTCCCGAGACTACACCCTACGAGCAGTACTTC. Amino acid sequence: CASSPETTPYEQYF.

The CDR3 DNA is TGTGCCAGCAGTTCATCACAGGGGGCGTCTGAAAAACTGTTTTTT. Protein product: CASSSSQGASEKLFF. The chain couples TRBV28 to TRBJ1-4; 9 bases are shared with TRBD1. The V gene's germline CDR1 is MDHEN and CDR2 SYDVKM. The trim removed 4 bases at V and 7 bases at J, leaving 7 bases unmatched. The CDR3 is made up of 15 amino acids.